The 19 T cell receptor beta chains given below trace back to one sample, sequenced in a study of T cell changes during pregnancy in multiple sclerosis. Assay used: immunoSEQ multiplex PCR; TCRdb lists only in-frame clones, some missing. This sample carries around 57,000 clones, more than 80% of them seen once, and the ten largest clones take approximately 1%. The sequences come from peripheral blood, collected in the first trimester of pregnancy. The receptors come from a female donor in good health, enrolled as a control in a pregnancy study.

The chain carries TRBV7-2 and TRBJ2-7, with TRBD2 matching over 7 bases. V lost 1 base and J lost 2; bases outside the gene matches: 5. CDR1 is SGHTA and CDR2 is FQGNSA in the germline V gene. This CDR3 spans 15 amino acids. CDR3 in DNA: TGTGCCAGCAGCTTAGAGGGAGGGTCCGCCTACGAGCAGTACTTC. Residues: CASSLEGGSAYEQYF.

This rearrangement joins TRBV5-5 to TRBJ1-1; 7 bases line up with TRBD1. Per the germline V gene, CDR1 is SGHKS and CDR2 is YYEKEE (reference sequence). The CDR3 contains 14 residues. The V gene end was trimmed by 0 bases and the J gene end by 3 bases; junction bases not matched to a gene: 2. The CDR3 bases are TGTGCCAGCAGCTTGGCAGGGGGTTACACTGAAGCTTTCTTT. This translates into CASSLAGGYTEAFF.

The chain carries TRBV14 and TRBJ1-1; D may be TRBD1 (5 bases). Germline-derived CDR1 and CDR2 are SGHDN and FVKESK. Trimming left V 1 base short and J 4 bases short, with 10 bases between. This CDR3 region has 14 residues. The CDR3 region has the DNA TGTGCCAGCAGCCAAGTTCAAGGGGCCACTGAAGCTTTCTTT. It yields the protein CASSQVQGATEAFF.

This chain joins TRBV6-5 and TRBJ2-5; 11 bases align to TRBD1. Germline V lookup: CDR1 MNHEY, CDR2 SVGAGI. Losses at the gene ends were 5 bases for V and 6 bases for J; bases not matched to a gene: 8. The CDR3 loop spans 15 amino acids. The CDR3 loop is CASSQPGTGGKTQYF. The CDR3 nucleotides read TGTGCCAGCAGTCAACCCGGGACAGGGGGTAAGACCCAGTACTTC.

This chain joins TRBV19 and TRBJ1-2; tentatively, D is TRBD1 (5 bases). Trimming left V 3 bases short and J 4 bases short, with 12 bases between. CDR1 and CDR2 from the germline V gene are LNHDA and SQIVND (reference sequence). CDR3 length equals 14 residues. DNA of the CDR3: TGTGCCAGTAGTATCAGGGAGGAGGGCTATGGCTACACCTTC. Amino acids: CASSIREEGYGYTF.

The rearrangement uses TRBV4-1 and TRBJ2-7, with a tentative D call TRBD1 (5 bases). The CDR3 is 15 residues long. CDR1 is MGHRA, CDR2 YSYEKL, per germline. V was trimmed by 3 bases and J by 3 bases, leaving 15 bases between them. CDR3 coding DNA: TGCGCCAGCAGCCACCGATGGGCCCAGGGCTACGAGCAGTACTTC. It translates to CASSHRWAQGYEQYF.

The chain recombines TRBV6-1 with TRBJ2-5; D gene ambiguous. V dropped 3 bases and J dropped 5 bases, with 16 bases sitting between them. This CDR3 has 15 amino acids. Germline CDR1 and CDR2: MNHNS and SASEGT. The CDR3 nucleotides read TGTGCCAGCAGTGACGTCCAGGCAGCACAGGAGACCCAGTACTTC. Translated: CASSDVQAAQETQYF.

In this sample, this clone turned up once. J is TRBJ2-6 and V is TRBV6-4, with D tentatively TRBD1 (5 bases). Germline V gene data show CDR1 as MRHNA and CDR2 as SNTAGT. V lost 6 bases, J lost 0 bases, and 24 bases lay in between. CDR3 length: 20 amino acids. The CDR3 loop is CASRTSPGAEYNSGANVLTF. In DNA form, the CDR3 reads TGTGCCAGCAGGACCTCCCCTGGGGCAGAATATAACTCTGGGGCCAACGTCCTGACTTTC.

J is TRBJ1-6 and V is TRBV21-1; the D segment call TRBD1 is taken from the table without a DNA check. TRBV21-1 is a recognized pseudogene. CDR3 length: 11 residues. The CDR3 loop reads CASNPDSKLHF. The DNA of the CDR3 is TGTGCCAGCAACCCCGACAGCAAACTCCACTTT.

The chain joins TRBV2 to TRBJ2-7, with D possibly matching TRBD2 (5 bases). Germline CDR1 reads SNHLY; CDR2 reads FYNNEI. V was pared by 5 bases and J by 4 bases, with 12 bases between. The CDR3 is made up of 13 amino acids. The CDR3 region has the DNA TGTGCCAGCAGTAGAGGGAACACGTACGAGCAGTACTTC. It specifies CASSRGNTYEQYF.

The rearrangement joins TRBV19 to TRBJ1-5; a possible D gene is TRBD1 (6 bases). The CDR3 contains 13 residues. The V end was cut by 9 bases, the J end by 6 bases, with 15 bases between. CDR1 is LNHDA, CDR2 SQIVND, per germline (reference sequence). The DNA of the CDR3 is TGTGCCAGCACCCCGGGGGGCGTTCAGCCCCAGCATTTT. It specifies CASTPGGVQPQHF. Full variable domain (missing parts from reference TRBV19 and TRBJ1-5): DGGITQSPKYLFRKEGQNVTLSCEQNLNHDAMYWYRQDPGQGLRLIYYSQIVNDFQKGDIAEGYSVSREKKESFPLTVTSAQKNPTAFYLCASTPGGVQPQHFGDGTRLSIL.

The CDR3, as DNA: TGTGCCAGCTCATCCGGGACAATCTACGAGCAGTACTTC. It encodes CASSSGTIYEQYF. The chain has TRBV18 and TRBJ2-7, with D perhaps TRBD1 (6 bases). The germline CDR1 and CDR2 sequences are KGHSH and LQKENI. Trimming took off 5 bases at V and 3 bases at J, with 11 bases between the two ends. The CDR3 runs 13 residues. Filled out from reference TRBV18 and TRBJ2-7, the complete variable domain reads NAGVMQNPRHLVRRRGQEARLRCSPMKGHSHVYWYRQLPEEGLKFMVYLQKENIIDESGMPKERFSAEFPKEGPSILRIQQVVRGDSAAYFCASSSGTIYEQYFGPGTRLTVT.

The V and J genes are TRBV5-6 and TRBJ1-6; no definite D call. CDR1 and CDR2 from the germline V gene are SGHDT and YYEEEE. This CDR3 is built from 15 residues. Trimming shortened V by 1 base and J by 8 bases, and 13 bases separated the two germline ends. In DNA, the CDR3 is TGTGCCAGCAGCTTGTCGGGGTGGGATGATTCACCCCTCCACTTT. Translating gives CASSLSGWDDSPLHF. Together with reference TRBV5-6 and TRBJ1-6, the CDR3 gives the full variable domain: DAGVTQSPTHLIKTRGQQVTLRCSPKSGHDTVSWYQQALGQGPQFIFQYYEEEERQRGNFPDRFSGHQFPNYSSELNVNALLLGDSALYLCASSLSGWDDSPLHFGNGTRLTVT.

Here the CDR3 DNA reads TGTGCCAGCAGCTTGGGACAGGGGGAGTATCACAATGAGCAGTTCTTC. Its translation: CASSLGQGEYHNEQFF. The genes are TRBV5-6 and TRBJ2-1; TRBD1 matches 9 bases. The CDR3 extends over 16 amino acids. With V trimmed by 0 bases and J by 5 bases, 6 bases remained unmatched. Germline V gives CDR1 SGHDT, CDR2 YYEEEE.

CDR3 sequence reads: CASSLEVARTDTQYF. CDR3 coding DNA: TGTGCCAGCAGCCTTGAGGTGGCCCGAACAGATACGCAGTATTTT. The V gene is TRBV4-2, the J gene TRBJ2-3, with D hard to call. V was shortened by 4 bases and J by 3 bases, with 14 bases between the two germline ends. The CDR3 consists of 15 residues. The germline CDR1 and CDR2 sequences are LGHNA and YNFKEQ.

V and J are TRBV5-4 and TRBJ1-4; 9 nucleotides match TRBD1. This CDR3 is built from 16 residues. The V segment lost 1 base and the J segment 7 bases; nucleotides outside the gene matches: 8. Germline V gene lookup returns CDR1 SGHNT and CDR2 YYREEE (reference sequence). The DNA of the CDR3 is TGTGCCAGCAGCTTGCAACAGGGGGCAAGGAGTGAAAAACTGTTTTTT. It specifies CASSLQQGARSEKLFF.

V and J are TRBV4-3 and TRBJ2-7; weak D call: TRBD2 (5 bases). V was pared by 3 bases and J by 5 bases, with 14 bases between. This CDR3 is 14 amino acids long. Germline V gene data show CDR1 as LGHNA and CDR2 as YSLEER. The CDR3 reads CASSHLPRGDEQYF. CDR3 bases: TGCGCCAGCAGCCACCTACCCCGGGGAGACGAGCAGTACTTC.

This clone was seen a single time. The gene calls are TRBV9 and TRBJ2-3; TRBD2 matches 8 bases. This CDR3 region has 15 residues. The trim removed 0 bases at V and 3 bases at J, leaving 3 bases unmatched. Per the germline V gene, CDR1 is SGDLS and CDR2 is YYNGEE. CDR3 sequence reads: CASSVAGGATDTQYF. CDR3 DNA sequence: TGTGCCAGCAGCGTAGCGGGGGGGGCAACAGATACGCAGTATTTT.

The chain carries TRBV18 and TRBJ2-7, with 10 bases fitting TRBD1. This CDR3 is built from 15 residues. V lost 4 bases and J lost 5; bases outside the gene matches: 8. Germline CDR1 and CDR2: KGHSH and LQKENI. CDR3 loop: CASSRSGTGVDEQYF. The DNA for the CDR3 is TGTGCCAGCTCACGATCCGGGACAGGGGTCGACGAGCAGTACTTC. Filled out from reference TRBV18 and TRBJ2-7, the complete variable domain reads NAGVMQNPRHLVRRRGQEARLRCSPMKGHSHVYWYRQLPEEGLKFMVYLQKENIIDESGMPKERFSAEFPKEGPSILRIQQVVRGDSAAYFCASSRSGTGVDEQYFGPGTRLTVT.